Listed here is a single T cell receptor (beta chain). Its cognate antigen is unknown. CDR1 is SGHRS, CDR2 YFSETQ, per germline. The CDR3 loop spans 12 amino acids. TCRdb reprocessed the 5' RACE reads and reports one entry per CDR3 protein, with no DNA. In total, the table holds 350,000 to 550,000 distinct CDR3 sequences. The data stem from a study of monozygotic twins with inflammatory bowel disease. Study-wide results and limits: Distinct T cell subtypes could not be told apart. IBD patients had lower TCRbeta diversity (inverse Simpson) than healthy co-twins. Relative clonotype sharing with others was diminished in IBD patients versus healthy twins, particularly with disease activity.

The rearrangement uses TRBV5-1 and TRBJ2-5. The material sequenced was blood. The receptor was isolated from a human donor with ulcerative colitis or Crohn's disease, or a healthy co-twin of an affected twin (not recorded which). CDR3 amino acids: CASSNLQETQYF.